The 7 T cell receptor beta chains listed next were all sequenced from one sample in a study of blood T cell repertoires in COVID-19. Some clones are missing from TCRdb's copy, which holds only in-frame ones; the method was immunoSEQ multiplex PCR. This repertoire shows 75,000 to 100,000 clones, less than 85% found once; its top ten account for more than 9.5%. Sequencing was done on a sample of peripheral blood. The receptors stem from a human donor in a cohort sampled during active COVID-19.

There are a few counts of this clone. The chain recombines TRBV19 with TRBJ1-1, with 9 bases aligning to TRBD1. In germline, CDR1 is LNHDA, CDR2 SQIVND (reference sequence). This CDR3 is 13 amino acids long. V trimming: 10 bases; J trimming: 4 bases; junction bases outside the gene matches: 7. The CDR3 loop reads CATAGQGGTEAFF. CDR3 DNA: TGTGCCACCGCGGGACAGGGAGGCACTGAAGCTTTCTTT.

The chain combines TRBV12-5 with TRBJ2-1, with 10 bases that match TRBD2. CDR3 length: 13 residues. Losses at the gene ends were 4 bases for V and 7 bases for J; bases not matched to a gene: 1. Germline assignment: CDR1 LGHNT and CDR2 FRNRAP. The CDR3 region has the DNA TGTGCTAGTGGTTCTAGCGGGGGAAATGAGCAGTTCTTC. Residues: CASGSSGGNEQFF.

The chain recombines TRBV19 with TRBJ2-1, with D hard to call. The CDR3 spans 15 residues. Trimming left V 5 bases short and J 0 bases short, with 11 bases between. Germline CDR1 LNHDA, CDR2 SQIVND (reference sequence). The CDR3 protein is CASSAQTSSYNEQFF. DNA of the CDR3: TGTGCCAGTAGTGCGCAAACGAGCTCCTACAATGAGCAGTTCTTC.

The genes are TRBV18 and TRBJ2-7, with TRBD1 matching 8 bases. The length of the CDR3 is 13 residues. Germline CDR1 KGHSH, CDR2 LQKENI. Trimming took 6 bases from V and 3 from J; bases not matched to a gene: 4. In DNA, the CDR3 is TGTGCCAGCTCTCGAACAGGGGGCTACGAGCAGTACTTC. It translates to CASSRTGGYEQYF. Full variable domain (missing parts from reference TRBV18 and TRBJ2-7): NAGVMQNPRHLVRRRGQEARLRCSPMKGHSHVYWYRQLPEEGLKFMVYLQKENIIDESGMPKERFSAEFPKEGPSILRIQQVVRGDSAAYFCASSRTGGYEQYFGPGTRLTVT.

The chain joins TRBV18 to TRBJ1-6, with 7 positions matching TRBD1. After removal of 2 bases from V and 4 bases from J, the junction contained 5 bases not matched to a gene. This CDR3 spans 16 amino acids. The V gene's germline CDR1 is KGHSH and CDR2 LQKENI. This chain's CDR3 is CASSPNGQDYNSPLHF. Here the CDR3 DNA reads TGTGCCAGCTCACCAAACGGACAGGATTATAATTCACCCCTCCACTTT.

The chain recombines TRBV6-5 with TRBJ2-7, with D tentatively TRBD1 (7 bases). Trimming took off 0 bases at V and 2 bases at J, with 14 bases between the two ends. The V gene's germline CDR1 is MNHEY and CDR2 SVGAGI. CDR3 size: 16 residues. The CDR3 here is CASSYSTGEAPYEQYF. In DNA, the CDR3 is TGTGCCAGCAGTTACTCCACAGGGGAGGCCCCCTACGAGCAGTACTTC.

Here the CDR3 reads CASSTGVGANVLTF. The CDR3 DNA is TGTGCCAGCAGCACAGGGGTCGGGGCCAACGTCCTGACTTTC. J is TRBJ2-6 and V is TRBV7-3, with 7 bases lining up with TRBD1. With V trimmed by 5 bases and J by 4 bases, 2 bases remained unmatched. In germline, CDR1 is SGHTA, CDR2 FQGTGA. This CDR3 is 14 amino acids long.